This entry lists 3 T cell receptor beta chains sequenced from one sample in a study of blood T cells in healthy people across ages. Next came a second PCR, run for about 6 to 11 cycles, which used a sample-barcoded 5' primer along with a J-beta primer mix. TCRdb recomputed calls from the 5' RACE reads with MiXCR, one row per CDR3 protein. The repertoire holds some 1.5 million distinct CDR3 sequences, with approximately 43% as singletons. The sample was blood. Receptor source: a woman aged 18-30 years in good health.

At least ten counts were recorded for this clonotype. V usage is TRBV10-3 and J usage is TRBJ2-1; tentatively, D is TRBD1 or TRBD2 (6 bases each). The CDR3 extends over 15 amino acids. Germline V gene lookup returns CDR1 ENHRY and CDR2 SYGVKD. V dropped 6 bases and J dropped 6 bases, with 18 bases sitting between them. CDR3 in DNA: TGTGCCATCAGCGGGGGCTTTGTTCCTAGCAATGAGCAGTTCTTC. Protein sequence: CAISGGFVPSNEQFF.

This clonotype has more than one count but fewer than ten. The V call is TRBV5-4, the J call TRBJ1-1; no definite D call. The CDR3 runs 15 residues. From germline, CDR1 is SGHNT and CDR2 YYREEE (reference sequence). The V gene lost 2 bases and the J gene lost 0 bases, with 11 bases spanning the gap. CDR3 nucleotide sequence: TGTGCCAGCAGCTTAATGGTCTCCTTGAACACTGAAGCTTTCTTT. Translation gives CASSLMVSLNTEAFF.

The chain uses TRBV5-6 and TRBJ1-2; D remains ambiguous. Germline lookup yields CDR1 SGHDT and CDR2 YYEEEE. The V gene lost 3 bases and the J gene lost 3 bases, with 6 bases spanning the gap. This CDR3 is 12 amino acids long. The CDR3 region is CASSSQDYGYTF. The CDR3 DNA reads TGTGCCAGCAGCTCTCAGGACTATGGCTACACCTTC.